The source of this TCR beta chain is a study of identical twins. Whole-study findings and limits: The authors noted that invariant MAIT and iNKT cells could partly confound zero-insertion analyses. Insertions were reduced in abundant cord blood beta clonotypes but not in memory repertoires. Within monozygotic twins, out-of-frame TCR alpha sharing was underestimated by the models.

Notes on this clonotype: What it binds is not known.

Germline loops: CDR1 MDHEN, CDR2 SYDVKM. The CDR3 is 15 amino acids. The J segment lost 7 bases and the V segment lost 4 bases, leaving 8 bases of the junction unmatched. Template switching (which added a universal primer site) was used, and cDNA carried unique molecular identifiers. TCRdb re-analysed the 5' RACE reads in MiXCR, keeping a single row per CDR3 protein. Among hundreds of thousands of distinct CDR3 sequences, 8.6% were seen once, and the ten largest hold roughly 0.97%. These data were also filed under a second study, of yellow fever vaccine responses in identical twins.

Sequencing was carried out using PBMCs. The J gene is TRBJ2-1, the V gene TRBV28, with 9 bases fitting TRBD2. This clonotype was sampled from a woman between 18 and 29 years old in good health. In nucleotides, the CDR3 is TGTGCCAGCAGTTCCTTTAGCGGGGGCAGGAATGAGCAGTTCTTC. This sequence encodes CASSSFSGGRNEQFF.